These T cell receptor beta chains were read from a single sample in a study of T cells in Graves' hyperthyroidism and ophthalmopathy. MiXCR, applied by TCRdb to the multiplex PCR reads, yields one record per CDR3 protein. The sample consists of approximately 570,000 distinct CDR3 sequences, 20% of them appearing once. Specimen: blood. The receptor set was obtained from a man in his forties or fifties with Graves' ophthalmopathy. Each CDR3 is given with its conserved first and last residue. D genes are given only for firm matches. A clone size is listed for some rows: how often the clone was seen (once, few, many), or a class if it is expanded.

D	size	V	J	DNA	CDR3
TRBD2	many	TRBV11-2	TRBJ2-3	TGTGCCAGCAGCCCTAAGGTCGGTAGCGGGGGCACAGATACGCAGTATTTT	CASSPKVGSGGTDTQYF
.	few	TRBV10-3	TRBJ2-3	TGTGCCATCAGTGGAGGGGCAGATACGCAGTATTTT	CAISGGADTQYF
.	many	TRBV20-1	TRBJ2-3	TGCAGTGCTAAACTAGGGATCAACACAGATACGCAGTATTTT	CSAKLGINTDTQYF
TRBD1	.	TRBV4-2	TRBJ1-4	TGTGCCAGCAGCCAAGAAGCGGGACAGACAACCGCAACTAATGAAAAACTGTTTTTT	CASSQEAGQTTATNEKLFF
TRBD1	many	TRBV3-1	TRBJ1-5	TGTGCCAGCAGCCAAGGGGCAGGGGGCCATCAGCCCCAGCATTTT	CASSQGAGGHQPQHF
TRBD2	many	TRBV2	TRBJ2-3	TGTGCCAGCAGACCCGGTAGCGGGAGGACCACAGATACGCAGTATTTT	CASRPGSGRTTDTQYF
.	.	TRBV6-1	TRBJ2-7	TGTGCCAGCAGTACCGGGTCAAACTACGAGCAGTACTTC	CASSTGSNYEQYF
.	many	TRBV4-1	TRBJ2-3	TGCGCCAGCAGCCGCGGGCTTGGGGATACGCAGTATTTT	CASSRGLGDTQYF
TRBD2	many	TRBV27	TRBJ2-1	TGTGCCAGCAGTGCTAGACTAGCAGGCCCCTACAATGAGCAGTTCTTC	CASSARLAGPYNEQFF
.	many	TRBV3-1	TRBJ2-3	TGTGCCAGCAGCCAAGAACGGGGGAGTACGCAGTATTTT	CASSQERGSTQYF
TRBD1	once	TRBV5-1	TRBJ2-7	TGCGCCAGCAGCCTAGGACAGGGGGCGTCCCACGAGCAGTACTTC	CASSLGQGASHEQYF
.	few	TRBV19	TRBJ2-7	TGTGCCAGTAAGAACGGGTTTAGCTCCTACGAGCAGTACTTC	CASKNGFSSYEQYF
.	few	TRBV6-5	TRBJ2-7	TGTGCCAGCAGTTACTCGGGCAGGAAGGGCGAGCAGTACTTC	CASSYSGRKGEQYF
.	few	TRBV6-2/TRBV6-3	TRBJ1-4	TGTGCCAGCAGTTATTCCAGTGCAACTAATGAAAAACTGTTTTTT	CASSYSSATNEKLFF
.	many	TRBV18	TRBJ2-1	TGTGCCAGCTCACCACCGCTCGGGGGATACTACAATGAGCAGTTCTTC	CASSPPLGGYYNEQFF
TRBD1	many	TRBV7-2	TRBJ2-7	TGTGCCAGCAGTTCGGGGGGGACAGGGGGCAACTACGAGCAGTACTTC	CASSSGGTGGNYEQYF
TRBD2	.	TRBV5-1	TRBJ2-3	TGCGCCAGCAGCTTGGGACTAGCGGGGAATTTCGATACGCAGTATTTT	CASSLGLAGNFDTQYF
TRBD2	.	TRBV28	TRBJ2-4	TGTGCCAGCAGTCACATTATTTCCCGGGGGGGGAATTTAGCCAAAAACATTCAGTACTTC	CASSHIISRGGNLAKNIQYF
.	few	TRBV11-2	TRBJ2-5	TGTGCCAGCAGCTTAGGAGCGGACCCCCTACAAGAGACCCAGTACTTC	CASSLGADPLQETQYF